A single sample is the source of the 6 T cell receptor beta chains below, sequenced in a study of OX40 agonist ivuxolimab in advanced cancers. TCRdb's copy holds only in-frame clones and misses some; the assay was immunoSEQ multiplex PCR. Here the sample spans tens of thousands of clones, approximately 92% being singletons. The specimen comprised CD4+ or CD8+ T cells sorted from blood, sampled in a trial of the OX40 agonist ivuxolimab. These TCRs come from an adult with an advanced solid tumor such as melanoma, head and neck, liver or kidney cancer.

CDR3 region: CASRPGTGGGYTF. The CDR3 DNA reads TGTGCCAGCAGGCCCGGGACAGGGGGCGGATACACCTTC. V gene TRBV6-5 combines with J gene TRBJ1-2; 12 bases line up with TRBD1. This CDR3 comprises 13 residues. Looked up from germline, CDR1 is MNHEY and CDR2 is SVGAGI. V lost 6 bases to trimming and J lost 11 bases; unmatched junction nucleotides: 7.

This clone was recorded only once. This chain joins TRBV30 and TRBJ1-1, with D possibly matching TRBD1 (5 bases). The CDR3 totals 12 residues. V lost 5 bases, J lost 5 bases, and 12 bases lay in between. Germline CDR1 and CDR2: GTSNPN and SVGIG (reference sequence). As DNA, the CDR3 is TGTGCCTGGCAGGGTGCGAGGACTGAAGCTTTCTTT. It translates to CAWQGARTEAFF.

This clone is a singleton in its sample. The chain links TRBV28 to TRBJ1-4, with a possible D match to TRBD1 (6 bases). V was cut by 1 base and J by 7 bases, with 16 bases left in between. CDR1 is MDHEN, CDR2 SYDVKM, per germline. This CDR3 has 16 amino acids. In DNA, the CDR3 is TGTGCCAGCAGTTTATCGAGACAGGCCCGGAGTGAAAAACTGTTTTTT. Translated, it gives CASSLSRQARSEKLFF.

This rearrangement joins TRBV30 to TRBJ2-1; TRBD1 is a possible D gene (6 bases). Germline loops: CDR1 GTSNPN, CDR2 SVGIG (reference sequence). This CDR3 comprises 13 residues. The ends were cut back, 1 base at V and 6 bases at J, with 10 bases in the middle. CDR3 amino acids: CAWSGGRPNEQFF. DNA of the CDR3: TGTGCCTGGAGTGGGGGGCGGCCCAATGAGCAGTTCTTC.

The chain has TRBV9 and TRBJ1-2; 10 bases are shared with TRBD1. The CDR3 totals 16 residues. The V gene's germline CDR1 is SGDLS and CDR2 YYNGEE. Trimming at V came to 0 bases and at J to 0 bases, leaving 2 bases not matched to a gene. Here the CDR3 DNA reads TGTGCCAGCAGCGTAGTCGGGACAGGGGCTAACTATGGCTACACCTTC. This encodes CASSVVGTGANYGYTF.

V is TRBV11-2 and J is TRBJ1-2, with D uncertain. The V end was cut by 1 base, the J end by 8 bases, with 23 bases between. CDR1 is SGHAT and CDR2 is FQNNGV in the germline V gene. CDR3 length: 17 amino acids. The CDR3 bases are TGTGCCAGCAGCTTAGCTACGGGAGGAATCCTTGGGCGCGGCTACACCTTC. As protein: CASSLATGGILGRGYTF.